This is a list of T cell receptor beta chains from one sample in a study of vaccination and CD4 T cells after COVID-19. Antigen specificity for these receptors is unknown. In TCRdb, the PCR reads were re-called with MiXCR into one record per CDR3 protein. This sample has fewer than 25,000 distinct CDR3 sequences, with under 40% found just once. Sequences were derived from CD4+ T cells from blood, cultured in vitro, sampled about 7 months after SARS-CoV-2 vaccination. All receptors derive from a human donor who had recovered from COVID-19. Each CDR3 is given with its conserved first and last residue. The order of the fields is D gene, J gene, clone size, V gene, CDR3 protein. D genes are given only for firm matches. Only part of the rows carry a size: once, few, many, or a class if the clone is expanded.

- TRBJ2-7 - TRBV7-2 CASSLAGQGPYEQYF
- TRBJ2-5 many TRBV20-1 CSARDPGAATQYF
- TRBJ2-1 few TRBV20-1 CSASKTTFSGEQFF
TRBD1 TRBJ2-5 few TRBV6-1 CASSQLEGQGRKTQYF
TRBD2 TRBJ2-5 - TRBV5-4 CASGRTSGRKETQYF
TRBD1 TRBJ1-5 few TRBV7-8 CASSSQQGAIQQPQHF
TRBD1 TRBJ2-5 - TRBV7-3 CASSLGTGGQETQYF
- TRBJ2-5 - TRBV4-3 CASSQDWVGETQYF
TRBD1 TRBJ2-3 few TRBV24-1 CATSDLHGQGAADTQYF
TRBD2 TRBJ2-7 - TRBV10-3 CAISESAAGESYEQYF
- TRBJ2-3 few TRBV20-1 CSATGTTTDTQYF
TRBD2 TRBJ2-5 medium-sized TRBV20-1 CSVPKPRGETQYF
TRBD2 TRBJ2-3 few TRBV20-1 CSARLAGIYEADTQYF
TRBD2 TRBJ2-3 - TRBV6-4 CASSDVAGGTDTQYF
- TRBJ1-5 few TRBV20-1 CSARPAVPEYQPQHF
- TRBJ1-5 medium-sized TRBV20-1 CSATGGAGQPQHF
- TRBJ2-5 - TRBV4-1 CASSQGWATAYQETQYF
TRBD1 TRBJ2-7 few TRBV25-1 CASSLMGQGSYEQYF
TRBD2 TRBJ2-1 few TRBV7-9 CASGGGRAHEQFF
- TRBJ1-5 medium-sized TRBV20-1 CSASGTTNQPQHF
- TRBJ1-1 few TRBV4-1 CASSQVVSLTEAFF
- TRBJ2-1 - TRBV20-1 CSATGEAVRDVNEQFF
- TRBJ2-5 few TRBV20-1 CSARLTGETQYF
TRBD2 TRBJ2-2 - TRBV28 CASGLAGGTGELFF
- TRBJ2-3 - TRBV7-6 CASSFRGPLDTDTQYF
TRBD1 TRBJ2-7 few TRBV20-1 CSARGDRGSVDEQYF
TRBD1 TRBJ1-6 medium-sized TRBV27 CASSPRGTGGGYSPLHF
TRBD2 TRBJ2-1 few TRBV24-1 CATSDPGTSGRVLNEQFF
TRBD1 TRBJ2-5 - TRBV6-2/TRBV6-3 CASSPTGEGETQYF
- TRBJ2-7 - TRBV11-1 CASSLALPDDTYEQYF
- TRBJ2-7 few TRBV7-2 CASSLVGEQYF
- TRBJ2-3 - TRBV10-3 CAIRGEGTQYF
- TRBJ2-2 - TRBV7-3 CASSLRGLTGELFF
TRBD2 TRBJ2-7 - TRBV28 CASSWGLAGAETYEQYF
TRBD1 TRBJ1-6 few TRBV6-1 CASRPDRGRSPLHF
TRBD2 TRBJ2-7 few TRBV7-9 CASSFLAGTQISYEQYF
- TRBJ1-2 few TRBV20-1 CSARGYTTNYGYTF
TRBD1 TRBJ1-1 - TRBV7-8 CASRPQGENTEAFF
- TRBJ2-1 - TRBV7-3 CASSLRLYNEQFF
- TRBJ1-1 few TRBV20-1 CSARDLSEAFF
TRBD2 TRBJ2-7 few TRBV20-1 CSARDRGRRYEQYF
- TRBJ1-5 - TRBV20-1 CSARASLEGNQPQHF
TRBD2 TRBJ2-7 few TRBV6-5 CASSYAIGTSGSYEQYF
- TRBJ2-5 - TRBV5-4 CASSLSGGDQYF
- TRBJ1-5 few TRBV20-1 CSGKSSGVWQPQHF
TRBD1 TRBJ2-5 few TRBV7-9 CASSPRTGKETQYF
- TRBJ2-1 - TRBV24-1 CATSDWTEGSYNEQFF